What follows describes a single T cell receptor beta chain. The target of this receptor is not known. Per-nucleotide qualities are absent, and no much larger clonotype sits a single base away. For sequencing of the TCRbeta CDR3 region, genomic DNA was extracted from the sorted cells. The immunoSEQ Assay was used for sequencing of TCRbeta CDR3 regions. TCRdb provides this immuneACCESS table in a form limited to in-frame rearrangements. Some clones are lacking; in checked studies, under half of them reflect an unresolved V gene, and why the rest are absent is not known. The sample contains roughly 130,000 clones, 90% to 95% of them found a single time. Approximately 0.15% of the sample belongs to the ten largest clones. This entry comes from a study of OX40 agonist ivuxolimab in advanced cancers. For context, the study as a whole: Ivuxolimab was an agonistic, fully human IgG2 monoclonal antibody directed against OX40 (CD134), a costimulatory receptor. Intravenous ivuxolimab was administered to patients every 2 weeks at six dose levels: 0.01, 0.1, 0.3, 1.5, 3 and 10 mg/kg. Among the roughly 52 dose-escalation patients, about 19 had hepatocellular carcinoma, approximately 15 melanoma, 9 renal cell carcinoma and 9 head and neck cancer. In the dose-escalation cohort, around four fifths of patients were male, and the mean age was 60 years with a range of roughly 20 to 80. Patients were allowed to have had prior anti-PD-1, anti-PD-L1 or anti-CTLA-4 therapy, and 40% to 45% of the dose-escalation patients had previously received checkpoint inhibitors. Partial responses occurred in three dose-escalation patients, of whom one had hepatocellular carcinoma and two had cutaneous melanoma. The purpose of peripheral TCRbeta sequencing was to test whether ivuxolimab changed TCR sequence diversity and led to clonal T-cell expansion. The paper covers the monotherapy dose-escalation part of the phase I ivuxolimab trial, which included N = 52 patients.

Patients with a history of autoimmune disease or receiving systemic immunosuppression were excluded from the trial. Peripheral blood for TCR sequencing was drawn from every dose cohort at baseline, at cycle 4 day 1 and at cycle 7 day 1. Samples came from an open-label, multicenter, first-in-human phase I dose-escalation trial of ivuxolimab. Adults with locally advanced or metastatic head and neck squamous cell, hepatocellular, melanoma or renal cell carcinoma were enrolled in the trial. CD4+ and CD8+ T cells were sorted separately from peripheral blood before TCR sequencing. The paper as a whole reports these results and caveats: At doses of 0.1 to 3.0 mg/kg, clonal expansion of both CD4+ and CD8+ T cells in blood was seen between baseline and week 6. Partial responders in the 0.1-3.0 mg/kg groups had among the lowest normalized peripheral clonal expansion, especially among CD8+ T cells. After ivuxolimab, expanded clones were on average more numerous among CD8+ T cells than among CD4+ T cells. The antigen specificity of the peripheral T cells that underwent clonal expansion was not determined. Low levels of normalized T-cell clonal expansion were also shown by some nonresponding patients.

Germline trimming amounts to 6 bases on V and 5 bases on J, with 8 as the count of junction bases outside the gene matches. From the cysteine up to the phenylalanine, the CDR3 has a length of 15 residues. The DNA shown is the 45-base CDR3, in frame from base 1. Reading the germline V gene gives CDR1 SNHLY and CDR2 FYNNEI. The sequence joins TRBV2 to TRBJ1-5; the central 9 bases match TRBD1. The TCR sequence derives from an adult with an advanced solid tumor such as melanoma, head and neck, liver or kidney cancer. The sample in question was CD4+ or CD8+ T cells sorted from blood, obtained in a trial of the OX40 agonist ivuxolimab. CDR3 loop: CASSPLGTGHQPQHF. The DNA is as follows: TGTGCCAGCAGCCCGCTTGGGACAGGGCATCAGCCCCAGCATTTT.